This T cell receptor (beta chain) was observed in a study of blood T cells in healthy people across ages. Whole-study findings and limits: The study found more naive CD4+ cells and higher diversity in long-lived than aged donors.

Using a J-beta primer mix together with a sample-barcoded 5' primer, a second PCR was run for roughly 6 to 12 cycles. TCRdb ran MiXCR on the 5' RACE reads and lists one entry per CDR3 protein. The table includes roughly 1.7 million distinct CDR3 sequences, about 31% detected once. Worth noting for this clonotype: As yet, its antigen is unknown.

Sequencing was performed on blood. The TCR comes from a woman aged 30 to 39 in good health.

The CDR3 loop reads CSARDHGTGFSYEQYF. As DNA, the CDR3 is TGCAGTGCTAGAGATCACGGGACAGGCTTCTCCTACGAGCAGTACTTC. This rearrangement joins TRBV20-1 to TRBJ2-7; 8 bases match TRBD1. The CDR3 contains 16 residues. Germline loops: CDR1 DFQATT, CDR2 SNEGSKA (reference sequence). Losses at the gene ends were 0 bases for V and 0 bases for J; bases not matched to a gene: 7.